Following are 19 T cell receptor beta chains from one sample sequenced in a study of blood T cell repertoires in COVID-19. Clones were sequenced by immunoSEQ multiplex PCR, and TCRdb holds only the in-frame ones, with some missing. Here the sample spans more than 200,000 clones, around nine tenths being singletons. Input material: peripheral blood. These receptors all come from a woman between 35 and 50 years old who had recovered from COVID-19.

This chain connects TRBV18 to TRBJ1-1; no reliable D call. Germline V gene data show CDR1 as KGHSH and CDR2 as LQKENI. With 2 bases removed from V and 4 bases from J, the gap between germline ends came to 14 bases. The CDR3 extends over 15 amino acids. In DNA, the CDR3 is TGTGCCAGCTCACCAACTCCGGGTGATCTCACTGAAGCTTTCTTT. It codes for CASSPTPGDLTEAFF.

The chain has TRBV11-3 and TRBJ2-7; the D gene is possibly TRBD1 (6 bases). Per germline, CDR1 SGHNT and CDR2 YENEEA. V gave up 0 bases and J gave up 3 bases, with 12 bases separating them. The CDR3 runs 15 residues. CDR3 sequence (DNA): TGTGCCAGCAGCTTAGACGGTGGGGGCAACTACGAGCAGTACTTC. This codes for CASSLDGGGNYEQYF.

The chain uses TRBV18 and TRBJ2-2; 7 bases match TRBD2. The CDR3 extends over 16 amino acids. The germline V gene encodes CDR1 KGHSH and CDR2 LQKENI. V dropped 4 bases and J dropped 0; count of bases not matched to a gene: 5. CDR3 coding DNA: TGTGCCAGCTCACTACCCGGACTAGCGAACACCGGGGAGCTGTTTTTT. Translation gives CASSLPGLANTGELFF.

The CDR3, as DNA: TGTGCCAGTAGTTTTAGTTCAGGGGGTAGCAATCAGCCCCAGCATTTT. Its translation is CASSFSSGGSNQPQHF. This rearrangement joins TRBV19 to TRBJ1-5, with 7 nucleotides matching TRBD1. CDR3 size: 16 residues. The V gene's germline CDR1 is LNHDA and CDR2 SQIVND (reference sequence). J gave up 0 bases and V 5 bases, and 7 bases lay outside the gene matches.

This clone appeared a few times. This chain uses TRBV5-5 with TRBJ2-2, with 7 bases fitting TRBD2. After removal of 0 bases from V and 1 base from J, the junction contained 6 bases not matched to a gene. The germline CDR1 and CDR2 sequences are SGHKS and YYEKEE (reference sequence). The CDR3 consists of 17 residues. The CDR3 DNA follows: TGTGCCAGCAGCTTGGCTGTGGGGGGGTGGAACACCGGGGAGCTGTTTTTT. Encoded protein: CASSLAVGGWNTGELFF.

The rearrangement links TRBV12-5 to TRBJ2-5, with 8 bases lining up with TRBD1. The trim removed 2 bases at V and 4 bases at J, leaving 6 bases unmatched. In germline, CDR1 is LGHNT, CDR2 FRNRAP. The CDR3 runs to 15 residues. CDR3: CASGLRQGRGETQYF. The CDR3 coding sequence is TGTGCTAGTGGTTTGCGACAGGGGCGTGGAGAGACCCAGTACTTC.

This chain connects TRBV6-2 or TRBV6-3 to TRBJ1-5, with a tentative D call TRBD1 (6 bases). V was clipped by 4 bases and J by 6 bases, with 7 bases between them. This CDR3 has 12 residues. Germline-derived CDR1 and CDR2 are MNHEY and SVGEGT. The CDR3 coding sequence is TGTGCCAGCAGTTCAGGGGTTCAGCCCCAGCATTTT. Amino acids: CASSSGVQPQHF.

With respect to this clone: The DNA is left out, because the CDR3 cannot be placed on it with certainty; the CDR3 is given as TCRdb lists it. The chain joins TRBV12-3 or TRBV12-4 to TRBJ2-2; the tabulated D call, TRBD2, remains unverified against the DNA. Inclusive of both ends, the CDR3 amounts to 12 amino acids. CDR3 region: CASSFGAGELFF.

This clone was counted a few times. The chain joins TRBV2 to TRBJ1-2, with TRBD1 matching 7 bases. The trim removed 5 bases at V and 8 bases at J, leaving 11 bases unmatched. Germline values: CDR1 SNHLY, CDR2 FYNNEI. This CDR3 comprises 14 residues. The CDR3 DNA follows: TGTGCCAGCAGTCCACAGGGGACCCCTTGGGGCTACACCTTC. This gives the protein CASSPQGTPWGYTF.

V and J are TRBV9 and TRBJ1-6, with D tentatively TRBD1 (6 bases). The CDR3 extends over 14 amino acids. Germline V gives CDR1 SGDLS, CDR2 YYNGEE. Trimming left V 0 bases short and J 9 bases short, with 10 bases between. CDR3 nucleotides: TGTGCCAGCAGCGTAGCGCAGGGGAGTTCACCCCTCCACTTT. Its protein product is CASSVAQGSSPLHF.

The chain uses TRBV27 and TRBJ1-2; 9 bases are shared with TRBD1. Per the germline V gene, CDR1 is MNHEY and CDR2 is SMNVEV (reference sequence). The V segment lost 4 bases and the J segment 8 bases; nucleotides outside the gene matches: 5. The CDR3 is 13 amino acids. The CDR3 DNA is TGTGCCAGCAGTTCTTACAGGGGGCGGGGCTACACCTTC. It codes for CASSSYRGRGYTF.

This chain connects TRBV13 to TRBJ2-1, with 7 bases identical to TRBD1. Looked up from germline, CDR1 is PRHDT and CDR2 is FYEKMQ (reference sequence). V shed 5 bases, J shed 15 bases, and the junction held 10 bases outside the gene matches. This CDR3 is built from 12 residues. CDR3 nucleotides: TGTGCCAGCAGCCGTCAAGGGGGCTGGATGTTCTTC. Its translation: CASSRQGGWMFF.

This clone was recorded only once. The chain couples TRBV10-3 to TRBJ2-5; maybe TRBD2 (5 bases). Trimming took 10 bases from V and 5 from J, leaving 14 bases between them. Germline-derived CDR1 and CDR2 are ENHRY and SYGVKD. This CDR3 comprises 12 residues. The CDR3 reads CATSAGFETQYF. CDR3 DNA: TGTGCCACCTCGGCGGGCTTTGAGACCCAGTACTTC.

The chain is built from TRBV15 and TRBJ2-3, with 8 bases fitting TRBD2. Germline V CDR1 and CDR2: LNHNV, YYDKDF (reference sequence). CDR3 length: 17 amino acids. The trim removed 1 base at V and 4 bases at J, leaving 10 bases unmatched. In DNA form, the CDR3 reads TGTGCCACCAGCAGAGGACGAACGGGGGGGGTCGCAGATACGCAGTATTTT. Its protein product is CATSRGRTGGVADTQYF.

This chain links TRBV6-6 with TRBJ1-6, with D possibly matching TRBD1 (6 bases). V lost 7 bases and J 10 bases, leaving 17 bases between the germline ends. CDR3 length: 14 residues. Germline assignment: CDR1 MNHNY and CDR2 SVGAGI (reference sequence). The CDR3 DNA follows: TGTGCCAGCATCAAGGGGGGGCTTCGGTCACCCCTCCACTTT. This sequence encodes CASIKGGLRSPLHF.

This chain uses TRBV11-3 with TRBJ2-2; TRBD2 might be the D (6 bases). Between the trimmed V and J ends, which lost 5 bases and 6 bases, there was a span of 13 bases. The CDR3 covers 14 residues. The germline CDR1 and CDR2 sequences are SGHNT and YENEEA. The CDR3 sequence is CASSGQGRSGELFF. The CDR3 bases are TGTGCCAGCAGCGGACAAGGGAGGTCCGGGGAGCTGTTTTTT.

The gene calls are TRBV6-6 and TRBJ1-5; TRBD1 matches at 9 bases. V shed 5 bases, J shed 2 bases, and the junction held 10 bases outside the gene matches. Per the germline V gene, CDR1 is MNHNY and CDR2 is SVGAGI (reference sequence). The CDR3 extends over 17 amino acids. CDR3 coding DNA: TGTGCCAGCAGTCTAGACCCGGGACAGGGCGGCAATCAGCCCCAGCATTTT. Translating gives CASSLDPGQGGNQPQHF.

V gene TRBV19 combines with J gene TRBJ1-2, with 9 bases that match TRBD1. Looked up from germline, CDR1 is LNHDA and CDR2 is SQIVND (reference sequence). Trimming removed 6 bases from V and 5 bases from J; junction bases left unmatched: 4. The CDR3 covers 13 residues. CDR3 sequence reads: CASRGQGRYGYTF. The DNA for the CDR3 is TGTGCCAGTAGAGGACAGGGGAGGTATGGCTACACCTTC.

V is TRBV5-4 and J is TRBJ2-2, with TRBD2 matching 10 bases. Germline trimming cut 3 bases from V and 5 bases from J; bases unmatched to any gene: 13. Germline V gene lookup returns CDR1 SGHNT and CDR2 YYREEE (reference sequence). The CDR3 runs 18 residues. CDR3 nucleotides: TGTGCCAGCAGCTGGGGAGGTGTACTAGCGGGACCTACCGGGGAGCTGTTTTTT. Translating it yields CASSWGGVLAGPTGELFF.